This T cell receptor (beta chain) was profiled in a study of blood T cell repertoires in COVID-19. Clones were read by immunoSEQ multiplex PCR, and TCRdb kept only the in-frame ones, dropping some. The sample gives about 280,000 clones, around 85% of which show up once; 4% to 6% is in the top ten. This clone appeared a few times. Trimming removed 6 bases from V and 7 bases from J; junction bases left unmatched: 10. In germline, CDR1 is MDHEN, CDR2 SYDVKM. This CDR3 comprises 14 residues. V usage is TRBV28 and J usage is TRBJ1-2; 8 bases align to TRBD1. The receptor comes from a man aged 50 or older with active or convalescent COVID-19. The source material was peripheral blood. The CDR3 spells CASSVPQGVGGYTF. CDR3 nucleotides: TGTGCCAGCAGCGTCCCACAGGGGGTTGGTGGCTACACCTTC.